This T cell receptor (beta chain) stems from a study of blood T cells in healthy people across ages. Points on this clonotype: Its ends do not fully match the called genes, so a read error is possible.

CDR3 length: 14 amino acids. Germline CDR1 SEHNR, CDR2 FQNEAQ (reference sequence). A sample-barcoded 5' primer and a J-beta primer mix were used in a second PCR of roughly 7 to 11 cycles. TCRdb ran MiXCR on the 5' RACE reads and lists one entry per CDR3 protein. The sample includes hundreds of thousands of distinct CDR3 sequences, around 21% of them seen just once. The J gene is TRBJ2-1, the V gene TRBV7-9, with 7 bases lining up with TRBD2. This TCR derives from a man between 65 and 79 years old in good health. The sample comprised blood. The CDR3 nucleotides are TGTGCTAGCAGCATGTCCACTAGCGCCAATGAGCAGTTCTTC. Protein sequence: CASSMSTSANEQFF.